This T cell receptor beta chain emerged from a study of read filtering for tumor transcriptome and immune sequencing. The overall study: RNA-seq yielded only roughly 75 to 1,300 TCR reads, IR-seq about 4 to 10.27 million. Study results and caveats: IR-seq captured clonotypes deeper and more reliably than RNA-seq. Single-read clonotypes: approximately 87% of IR-seq clonotypes (roughly 3.2% of reads), 60% to 75% of RNA-seq clonotypes (around 45% of reads). Correlation between methods rose after single-read clonotypes were removed.

This library used around 400 ng RNA and molecular barcoded adaptors spanning alpha/delta and beta/gamma chains. MiXCR, applied by TCRdb to the reads, yields one record per CDR3 protein. The table has 20,000 to 25,000 distinct CDR3 sequences, about an eighth seen once; the top ten hold around 66%. This clonotype was detected ten times or more. Its antigen is not identified. The TCR comes from a donor aged 40 or older with multiple myeloma. Sequenced input: a population of CD138-negative cells sorted from bone marrow.

The DNA of the CDR3 is TGTGCCAGCAGCTTGATCCAGGGGTCCAATCAGCCCCAGCATTTT. This encodes CASSLIQGSNQPQHF. The chain has TRBV7-2 and TRBJ1-5, with D perhaps TRBD1 (6 bases). The CDR3 runs 15 residues. CDR1 and CDR2 from the germline V gene are SGHTA and FQGNSA. V was clipped by 3 bases and J by 3 bases, with 12 bases between them.